Below, 19 T cell receptor beta chains from the same sample are listed, as sequenced in a study of spatial heterogeneity in lung cancer. A single record per CDR3 protein comes from TCRdb applying MiXCR to the 5' RACE reads. The sample carries 20,000 to 25,000 distinct CDR3 sequences, about 4.5% recorded once. This sample's time point: sample taken at primary tumor resection. Material: PBMCs, obtained at surgery. The receptors here all came from a male donor with early-stage non-small cell lung cancer.

The sample holds many counts of this clonotype. This chain links TRBV5-1 with TRBJ2-1; the D gene is possibly TRBD2 (6 bases). Trimming took off 0 bases at V and 0 bases at J, with 13 bases between the two ends. Germline V CDR1 and CDR2: SGHRS, YFSETQ. This CDR3 contains 17 residues. The CDR3 sequence is CASSLVGLSYSYNEQFF. The CDR3 nucleotides are TGCGCCAGCAGCTTGGTTGGACTATCATACTCCTACAATGAGCAGTTCTTC. The full variable domain, rest sourced from reference TRBV5-1 and TRBJ2-1, is KAGVTQTPRYLIKTRGQQVTLSCSPISGHRSVSWYQQTPGQGLQFLFEYFSETQRNKGNFPGRFSGRQFSNSRSEMNVSTLELGDSALYLCASSLVGLSYSYNEQFFGPGTRLTVL.

By proportion, this clonotype is medium-sized. This chain uses TRBV6-6 with TRBJ1-5; D perhaps matches TRBD1 (5 bases). The V and J ends lost 5 bases and 0 bases respectively, with 14 bases between them. The germline V gene encodes CDR1 MNHNY and CDR2 SVGAGI (reference sequence). CDR3 length: 16 residues. CDR3 protein: CASSPEGFSSNQPQHF. CDR3 coding DNA: TGTGCCAGCAGTCCCGAGGGGTTCTCTAGCAATCAGCCCCAGCATTTT.

There are many counts of this clonotype. The chain combines TRBV7-2 with TRBJ2-1, with 9 bases lining up with TRBD1. The CDR3 contains 14 residues. Trimming took 7 bases from V and 10 from J; bases not matched to a gene: 11. Germline lookup yields CDR1 SGHTA and CDR2 FQGNSA. In DNA form, the CDR3 reads TGTGCCAGCATCCAGACAGGGGGTTTTGTCGAGCAGTTCTTC. Translated, it gives CASIQTGGFVEQFF.

This clonotype showed up many times. The V gene is TRBV20-1, the J gene TRBJ2-3, with TRBD2 matching 8 bases. V lost 6 bases to trimming and J lost 3 bases; unmatched junction nucleotides: 17. CDR1 and CDR2 from the germline V gene are DFQATT and SNEGSKA (reference sequence). The CDR3 spans 17 residues. DNA for the CDR3: TGCAGTGCCACCCCCCTCCAAATGCGGGAGGTAACAGATACGCAGTATTTT. Amino acid sequence: CSATPLQMREVTDTQYF.

This clonotype was recorded at least ten times. The chain couples TRBV23-1 to TRBJ2-7, with 10 bases matching TRBD1. TRBV23-1 is an ORF, with its function uncertain. The CDR3 has 19 residues. The junction had 21 bases not matched to a gene; V was cut back by 8 bases and J by 2 bases. The CDR3 region has the DNA TGCGCCAGCGGGACAGGGGTTACGGGAGGAGATCTAAGTGCCTACGAGCAGTACTTC. This codes for CASGTGVTGGDLSAYEQYF.

This clonotype was seen ten or more times. This chain connects TRBV10-2 to TRBJ2-3; 8 nucleotides agree with TRBD1. Per germline, CDR1 WSHSY and CDR2 SAAADI. The CDR3 is made up of 14 amino acids. V lost 8 bases to trimming and J lost 2 bases; unmatched junction nucleotides: 6. As DNA, the CDR3 is TGCGCCAGCCAGGGGGCGGGCTACACAGATACGCAGTATTTT. It codes for CASQGAGYTDTQYF.

The chain combines TRBV9 with TRBJ1-6, with D perhaps TRBD1 (6 bases). This CDR3 spans 16 amino acids. Germline assignment: CDR1 SGDLS and CDR2 YYNGEE. The V end lost 3 bases, the J end lost 6 bases, and 16 bases lay between the germline ends. The CDR3 DNA sequence: TGTGCCAGCAGCGGAGGGGGTACCGGAGGTAATTCACCCCTCCACTTT. Its translation: CASSGGGTGGNSPLHF. Full variable domain (remainder filled in from reference TRBV9 and TRBJ1-6): DSGVTQTPKHLITATGQRVTLRCSPRSGDLSVYWYQQSLDQGLQFLIQYYNGEERAKGNILERFSAQQFPDLHSELNLSSLELGDSALYFCASSGGGTGGNSPLHFGNGTRLTVT.

The sample holds many counts of this clonotype. The chain combines TRBV28 with TRBJ2-2, with D hard to call. The CDR3 has 14 residues. Trimming shortened V by 5 bases and J by 2 bases, and 9 bases separated the two germline ends. Per germline, CDR1 MDHEN and CDR2 SYDVKM. The CDR3 DNA is TGTGCCAGCAGTCCGTTACAAAACACCGGGGAGCTGTTTTTT. Residues: CASSPLQNTGELFF. Combining the CDR3 with reference TRBV28 and TRBJ2-2 gives the whole variable domain DVKVTQSSRYLVKRTGEKVFLECVQDMDHENMFWYRQDPGLGLRLIYFSYDVKMKEKGDIPEGYSVSREKKERFSLILESASTNQTSMYLCASSPLQNTGELFFGEGSRLTVL.

This clonotype is labeled as medium-sized. The chain couples TRBV28 to TRBJ2-7; 7 bases fit TRBD1. The germline CDR1 and CDR2 sequences are MDHEN and SYDVKM. The CDR3 totals 14 residues. The ends lost 2 bases at V and 2 bases at J; junction bases unmatched: 3. CDR3 coding DNA: TGTGCCAGCAGTTTAGCCCAGGGGGCCTACGAGCAGTACTTC. Translated, it gives CASSLAQGAYEQYF.

This clonotype was counted ten times or more. The V and J genes are TRBV13 and TRBJ2-4, with 9 bases lining up with TRBD2. The CDR3 is 14 amino acids. J gave up 2 bases and V 7 bases, and 3 bases lay outside the gene matches. Looked up from germline, CDR1 is PRHDT and CDR2 is FYEKMQ (reference sequence). In DNA, the CDR3 is TGTGCCAGCAACCTAGCGGGGACCAAAAACATTCAGTACTTC. Translated: CASNLAGTKNIQYF.

This clonotype was found a few times. The rearrangement uses TRBV2 and TRBJ2-1; TRBD2 is a possible D gene (5 bases). CDR1 SNHLY and CDR2 FYNNEI come from the germline V gene. The CDR3 covers 13 residues. V was pared by 8 bases and J by 2 bases, with 10 bases between. The CDR3 region is CASQRYTYNEQFF. CDR3 in DNA: TGTGCCAGCCAGCGGTACACCTACAATGAGCAGTTCTTC.

This clonotype was counted only a few times. This sequence joins TRBV27 and TRBJ2-1, with 14 bases identical to TRBD2. Germline CDR1 and CDR2: MNHEY and SMNVEV (reference sequence). The CDR3 has 16 residues. V lost 0 bases, J lost 12 bases, and 7 bases stayed unmatched. In nucleotides, the CDR3 is TGTGCCAGCAGTTTATCCTTGGGACTAGCGGGAGTGTGGCAGTTCTTC. This gives the protein CASSLSLGLAGVWQFF.

This clonotype is deemed medium-sized. The rearrangement joins TRBV12-3 or TRBV12-4 to TRBJ1-1, with a possible D match to TRBD1 (5 bases). Trimming cost V 5 bases and J 6 bases, with 13 bases left between them. CDR3 length equals 13 residues. CDR3 in amino acids: CASSPGTGAEAFF. The CDR3 DNA is TGTGCCAGCAGTCCGGGGACGGGCGCTGAAGCTTTCTTT.

This clonotype was seen many times. The J gene is TRBJ2-7, the V gene TRBV7-2; 9 nucleotides align to TRBD1. This CDR3 has 13 amino acids. CDR1 SGHTA and CDR2 FQGNSA come from the germline V gene. With 5 bases clipped from V and 9 bases from J, the junction kept 8 bases outside the gene matches. In DNA form, the CDR3 reads TGTGCCAGCAGCCGGACAGGGGTAGTTGCGCAGTACTTC. Protein sequence: CASSRTGVVAQYF.

The table lists this clonotype with many counts. This chain joins TRBV2 and TRBJ2-7; possible D gene TRBD1, 6 bases. V lost 4 bases and J 3 bases, leaving 10 bases between the germline ends. The CDR3 length is 13 residues. CDR1 is SNHLY, CDR2 FYNNEI, per germline. This CDR3 is CASSGQGYYEQYF. As DNA, the CDR3 is TGTGCCAGCAGTGGCCAGGGGTACTACGAGCAGTACTTC.

V usage is TRBV10-3 and J usage is TRBJ2-7, with a tentative D call TRBD1 (6 bases). The CDR3 spans 14 residues. Per the germline V gene, CDR1 is ENHRY and CDR2 is SYGVKD. Trimming stripped 6 bases from V and 2 bases from J, with 14 bases between. The CDR3 sequence is CAISPGTLAYEQYF. In DNA, the CDR3 is TGTGCCATCAGCCCCGGGACACTAGCCTACGAGCAGTACTTC.

On this clonotype: This could be a read error, since a much larger clone is one nucleotide away. This chain uses TRBV7-2 with TRBJ2-3; no clear D gene. Germline V CDR1 and CDR2: SGHTA, FQGNSA. The length of the CDR3 is 12 residues. CDR3 residues: CAGSPPLGTQYF. CDR3 nucleotides: TGTGCCGGCAGCCCGCCACTCGGTACGCAGTATTTT.

This clonotype was recorded many times. The V call is TRBV30, the J call TRBJ1-1; D may be TRBD1 (6 bases). Germline values: CDR1 GTSNPN, CDR2 SVGIG (reference sequence). Trimming left V 0 bases short and J 1 base short, with 6 bases between. The CDR3 totals 13 residues. The CDR3: CAWSVQGNTEAFF. The CDR3 nucleotides read TGTGCCTGGAGTGTACAGGGGAACACTGAAGCTTTCTTT.

There are many counts of this clonotype. The chain combines TRBV7-6 with TRBJ1-4; D is ambiguous. From germline, CDR1 is SGHVS and CDR2 FNYEAQ. The CDR3 totals 13 residues. V was trimmed by 0 bases and J by 7 bases, leaving 6 bases between them. As DNA, the CDR3 is TGTGCCAGCAGCTTAGCGTTATCTGAAAAACTGTTTTTT. It is translated as CASSLALSEKLFF.